The 11 T cell receptor beta chains below all came from one sample that was sequenced in a study of cytomegalovirus exposure and HLA in healthy donors. Primers for the PCR totalled 60 Vbeta and 13 Jbeta. The method was immunoSEQ multiplex PCR; TCRdb's version includes in-frame clones alone and lacks a portion of them. The table lists around 55,000 clones, approximately 78% of them singletons. The source material was PBMCs. The source of these receptors is a female donor in good health and CMV-seronegative.

This rearrangement joins TRBV7-9 to TRBJ2-1; TRBD1 matches at 9 bases. With V trimmed by 6 bases and J by 3 bases, 6 bases remained unmatched. Germline CDR1 SEHNR, CDR2 FQNEAQ (reference sequence). CDR3 length: 15 residues. The CDR3 coding sequence is TGTGCCAGCAGGAGCAGGGACAGGGTCTACAATGAGCAGTTCTTC. It codes for CASRSRDRVYNEQFF.

In nucleotides, the CDR3 is TGTGCCAGCAGTGATAGTACACCTCCGAGGATCCACTTT. Amino acids: CASSDSTPPRIHF. The V and J genes are TRBV2 and TRBJ1-6, with no clear D. Germline CDR1 is SNHLY and CDR2 is FYNNEI. The ends were cut back, 3 bases at V and 17 bases at J, with 17 bases in the middle. The CDR3 runs 13 residues. Full variable domain (missing parts from reference TRBV2 and TRBJ1-6): EPEVTQTPSHQVTQMGQEVILRCVPISNHLYFYWYRQILGQKVEFLVSFYNNEISEKSEIFDDQFSVERPDGSNFTLKIRSTKLEDSAMYFCASSDSTPPRIHFGNGTRLTVT.

This rearrangement joins TRBV11-3 to TRBJ2-3, with TRBD2 matching 7 bases. Germline lookup yields CDR1 SGHNT and CDR2 YENEEA. This CDR3 has 15 residues. V was pared by 1 base and J by 1 base, with 2 bases of the junction left unmatched. DNA for the CDR3: TGTGCCAGCAGCTTAGGAACTAGCGGCACAGATACGCAGTATTTT. It codes for CASSLGTSGTDTQYF.

The chain joins TRBV11-2 to TRBJ2-3; D may be TRBD2 (7 bases). Germline CDR1 and CDR2: SGHAT and FQNNGV. V dropped 1 base and J dropped 2 bases, with 13 bases sitting between them. This CDR3 is 16 amino acids long. The CDR3 region has the DNA TGTGCCAGCAGCTTAGGGGCGGGGGCGACCACAGATACGCAGTATTTT. Residues: CASSLGAGATTDTQYF.

The rearrangement joins TRBV6-1 to TRBJ2-7; D unresolved. The CDR3 length is 16 residues. V lost 0 bases and J 2 bases, leaving 14 bases between the germline ends. Germline V gene sequence: CDR1 MNHNS, CDR2 SASEGT. The CDR3 sequence: CASSEAPHPRTYEQYF. Here the CDR3 DNA reads TGTGCCAGCAGTGAAGCGCCTCACCCTAGAACCTACGAGCAGTACTTC.

The table lists this clone with a few counts. The gene calls are TRBV20-1 and TRBJ2-7; TRBD2 agrees at 14 bases. Per the germline V gene, CDR1 is DFQATT and CDR2 is SNEGSKA (reference sequence). Trimming took 7 bases from V and 8 from J; bases not matched to a gene: 1. CDR3 length equals 11 residues. The CDR3 DNA reads as TGCAGTGGGACTAGCGGGGGGAAGCAGTACTTC. Translating gives CSGTSGGKQYF.

This clone showed up just once. The rearrangement joins TRBV7-8 to TRBJ2-6; the match to TRBD1 covers 10 bases. CDR3 length: 18 amino acids. Per germline, CDR1 SGHVS and CDR2 FQNEAQ. The V gene end was trimmed by 1 base and the J gene end by 1 base; junction bases not matched to a gene: 4. In DNA form, the CDR3 reads TGTGCCAGCAGCTTAGAGGGACAGGGGTTTTCTGGGGCCAACGTCCTGACTTTC. This translates into CASSLEGQGFSGANVLTF.

The chain employs TRBV2 and TRBJ2-4, with 13 bases lining up with TRBD2. Per germline, CDR1 SNHLY and CDR2 FYNNEI. V gave up 2 bases and J gave up 8 bases; unmatched junction bases: 12. The CDR3 length is 18 residues. CDR3 protein: CASSEKIGLAGVRDIQYF. DNA of the CDR3: TGTGCCAGCAGTGAAAAGATAGGACTAGCGGGGGTCCGGGACATTCAGTACTTC.

This clone was seen only a few times. V is TRBV25-1 and J is TRBJ2-5; 7 nucleotides align to TRBD1. The CDR3 is 15 residues long. Trimming took 2 bases from V and 1 from J; bases not matched to a gene: 4. From germline, CDR1 is MGHDK and CDR2 SYGVNS. The CDR3 loop is CASSEPGTAQETQYF. The CDR3 region has the DNA TGTGCCAGCAGTGAACCGGGGACAGCCCAAGAGACCCAGTACTTC.

Points on this clone: Germline and junction disagree at one end, which may indicate a read error. The gene calls are TRBV7-9 and TRBJ1-2, with D possibly matching TRBD1 (6 bases). Germline assignment: CDR1 SEHNR and CDR2 FQNEAQ (reference sequence). The CDR3 has 14 amino acids. The CDR3 loop reads CASSPGQFYYGCTF. DNA of the CDR3: TGTGCCAGCAGCCCTGGACAGTTCTACTATGGCTGCACCTTC.

This clone has a handful of counts. CDR3: CASSRGGMGQPQHF. The CDR3 nucleotides read TGTGCCAGCAGCAGGGGGGGAATGGGTCAGCCCCAGCATTTT. The chain employs TRBV11-2 and TRBJ1-5; D may be TRBD1 (6 bases). Trimming stripped 5 bases from V and 6 bases from J, with 14 bases between. This CDR3 spans 14 amino acids. Germline values: CDR1 SGHAT, CDR2 FQNNGV. Combining the CDR3 with reference TRBV11-2 and TRBJ1-5 gives the whole variable domain EAGVAQSPRYKIIEKRQSVAFWCNPISGHATLYWYQQILGQGPKLLIQFQNNGVVDDSQLPKDRFSAERLKGVDSTLKIQPAKLEDSAVYLCASSRGGMGQPQHFGDGTRLSIL.